One and the same sample provided the 10 T cell receptor beta chains below, sequenced in a study of identical twins. TCRdb redid the calling of the 5' RACE reads with MiXCR, one entry per CDR3 protein. This sample has over 600,000 distinct CDR3 sequences; 21% occur once, and the top ten carry 4.3%. The data also belong to a second study, concerning T cells expressing NK-cell markers.

The sequencing sample was made of PBMCs. The receptors were gathered from a woman under 30 in good health.

This clonotype was detected only a few times. The chain links TRBV12-3 or TRBV12-4 to TRBJ2-3; D perhaps matches TRBD2 (6 bases). The CDR3 length is 15 residues. With 5 bases removed from V and 5 bases from J, the gap between germline ends came to 17 bases. The CDR3 sequence is CASSLRDSGIDTQYF. The CDR3 coding sequence is TGTGCCAGCAGTCTTCGGGACTCCGGGATAGATACGCAGTATTTT.

This clonotype was seen repeatedly, ten times or more. V usage is TRBV10-3 and J usage is TRBJ2-5; perhaps TRBD2 as D (6 bases). V lost 7 bases to trimming and J lost 3 bases, with 12 bases between them. This CDR3 spans 13 amino acids. The germline gives CDR1 ENHRY, CDR2 SYGVKD. CDR3 region: CAITGGNEETQYF. CDR3 DNA sequence: TGTGCCATCACCGGCGGGAACGAAGAGACCCAGTACTTC.

This clonotype has a handful of counts. The chain employs TRBV11-2 and TRBJ2-3; tentative D call: TRBD1 (6 bases). Per germline, CDR1 SGHAT and CDR2 FQNNGV. V was clipped by 5 bases and J by 9 bases, with 12 bases between them. The CDR3 is 12 amino acids. As DNA, the CDR3 is TGTGCCAGCAGCCAAGACAGGTCCACGCAGTATTTT. Its translation is CASSQDRSTQYF. The full variable domain, with the rest looked up from reference TRBV11-2 and TRBJ2-3, is EAGVAQSPRYKIIEKRQSVAFWCNPISGHATLYWYQQILGQGPKLLIQFQNNGVVDDSQLPKDRFSAERLKGVDSTLKIQPAKLEDSAVYLCASSQDRSTQYFGPGTRLTVL.

This clonotype has more than one count but fewer than ten. This chain uses TRBV20-1 with TRBJ2-1; TRBD1 is a possible D gene (6 bases). This CDR3 comprises 15 residues. V lost 2 bases to trimming and J lost 7 bases, with 18 bases between them. Germline-derived CDR1 and CDR2 are DFQATT and SNEGSKA (reference sequence). The CDR3, as DNA: TGCAGTGCTAGAATCCAGGACAGCCCAAAGAATGAGCAGTTCTTC. It translates to CSARIQDSPKNEQFF.

For this clonotype: A junction boundary mismatches the germline segment, possibly from a read error. The rearrangement links TRBV5-1 to TRBJ2-7, with D tentatively TRBD1 (6 bases). The CDR3 sequence is 15 residues long. Germline loops: CDR1 SGHRS, CDR2 YFSETQ. The CDR3 here is CASNQGTGASNEQYF. CDR3 DNA sequence: TGCGCCAGCAACCAGGGGACCGGGGCCTCCAACGAGCAGTACTTC.

The chain uses TRBV19 and TRBJ2-7; 7 bases are a match to TRBD1. This CDR3 is 13 amino acids long. CDR1 LNHDA and CDR2 SQIVND come from the germline V gene (reference sequence). V lost 8 bases and J lost 5; bases outside the gene matches: 9. CDR3 sequence (DNA): TGTGCCAGTCAGGGGGAATCCGCGCACGAGCAGTACTTC. Residues: CASQGESAHEQYF.

This clonotype was picked up many times. This chain joins TRBV5-1 and TRBJ2-7, with 10 bases lining up with TRBD1. This CDR3 spans 14 amino acids. Looked up from germline, CDR1 is SGHRS and CDR2 is YFSETQ. Trimming at V came to 5 bases and at J to 3 bases, leaving 5 bases not matched to a gene. DNA for the CDR3: TGCGCCAGCAGAGGGACAGGGGTCATCTACGAGCAGTACTTC. Translating gives CASRGTGVIYEQYF.

The chain couples TRBV7-2 to TRBJ2-1; TRBD2 aligns across 9 bases. J was trimmed by 4 bases and V by 1 base; bases with no gene match: 5. Germline CDR1 reads SGHTA; CDR2 reads FQGNSA. This CDR3 is built from 16 residues. The CDR3 DNA sequence: TGTGCCAGCAGCTTAGGGTATAGCGGGGGATACAATGAGCAGTTCTTC. It codes for CASSLGYSGGYNEQFF.

This clonotype turned up a few times. V is TRBV5-1 and J is TRBJ2-5; a weak D match, TRBD2 (5 bases). Germline V gene data show CDR1 as SGHRS and CDR2 as YFSETQ. The CDR3 spans 15 residues. Trimming stripped 5 bases from V and 5 bases from J, with 19 bases between. The CDR3: CASRALVTSGETQYF. CDR3 DNA sequence: TGCGCCAGCAGAGCCCTCGTAACCTCGGGGGAGACCCAGTACTTC.

This clonotype came up a few times. The CDR3 loop reads CASSLAQVDEQFF. The CDR3 bases are TGTGCCAGCAGCTTAGCACAGGTGGATGAGCAGTTCTTC. This chain uses TRBV7-9 with TRBJ2-1; D might be TRBD1 (5 bases). Germline V CDR1 and CDR2: SEHNR, FQNEAQ (reference sequence). The CDR3 has 13 residues. Trimming pared 0 bases from V and 8 bases from J, leaving 8 bases between.